This T cell receptor (beta chain) originates from a study of identical twins. This clonotype was seen at least ten times. Its antigen is currently unknown. TCRdb reprocessed the 5' RACE reads via MiXCR and lists one record per CDR3 protein. The sample carries some 320,000 distinct CDR3 sequences, 9% to 15% recorded once. In germline, CDR1 is SEHNR, CDR2 FQNEAQ (reference sequence). V was shortened by 2 bases and J by 4 bases, with 11 bases between the two germline ends. The CDR3 loop spans 14 amino acids. Regarding the study as a whole: For zero-insertion analyses, partial confounding could come from invariant MAIT and iNKT cells.

The same sample was also studied in work on yellow fever vaccine responses in identical twins.

The sequenced sample consisted of CD8+ T cells sorted from blood. The V call is TRBV7-9, the J call TRBJ1-1; D unclear. The TCR was taken from a young woman in good health. The CDR3 loop reads CASSLRGAGTEAFF. For the CDR3, the DNA is TGTGCCAGCAGCTTACGGGGAGCGGGCACTGAAGCTTTCTTT. Full variable domain (remainder filled in from reference TRBV7-9 and TRBJ1-1): DTGVSQNPRHKITKRGQNVTFRCDPISEHNRLYWYRQTLGQGPEFLTYFQNEAQLEKSRLLSDRFSAERPKGSFSTLEIQRTEQGDSAMYLCASSLRGAGTEAFFGQGTRLTVV.